Each of the 19 T cell receptor beta chains below was sequenced from the same sample in a study of T-cell reconstitution after alpha-beta-depleted transplantation in children. Construction of the TCRbeta library involved unique molecular identifiers. TCRdb analysed the PCR reads with MiXCR anew, one entry per CDR3 protein. The repertoire consists of about 610,000 distinct CDR3 sequences, with over 25% occurring once and the leading ten covering 30% to 45%. Sequenced here: PBMCs, sampled before TCRalphabeta/CD19-depleted stem cell transplant. The receptors come from a boy younger than two with Wiskott-Aldrich syndrome, due to receive a stem cell transplant.

V is TRBV20-1 and J is TRBJ2-1, with 9 bases aligning to TRBD2. V lost 6 bases, J lost 6 bases, and 6 bases stayed unmatched. CDR3 size: 13 residues. CDR1 DFQATT and CDR2 SNEGSKA come from the germline V gene (reference sequence). The CDR3 sequence: CSASLAGSNEQFF. The CDR3 coding sequence is TGCAGTGCCAGCCTAGCGGGAAGCAATGAGCAGTTCTTC.

This clonotype was detected a few times. The genes are TRBV15 and TRBJ2-1, with 12 positions matching TRBD2. Trimming cost V 1 base and J 8 bases; bases outside gene matches: 3. This CDR3 has 15 amino acids. Germline CDR1 LNHNV, CDR2 YYDKDF (reference sequence). The CDR3 nucleotides read TGTGCCACCAGCAGAGGACTAGCGGGAGTTCATGAGCAGTTCTTC. It translates to CATSRGLAGVHEQFF.

This chain connects TRBV18 to TRBJ2-1, with TRBD1 as a possible D gene (6 bases). This CDR3 is built from 15 residues. V was pared by 2 bases and J by 4 bases, with 12 bases between. Germline V lookup: CDR1 KGHSH, CDR2 LQKENI. CDR3 amino acids: CASSPSLDSYNEQFF. CDR3 bases: TGTGCCAGCTCACCATCTCTGGACAGTTACAATGAGCAGTTCTTC.

This clonotype came up many times. At one boundary the junction diverges from the germline segment, which might be a read error. This sequence joins TRBV5-1 and TRBJ2-2; D is undetermined. Germline V lookup: CDR1 SGHRS, CDR2 YFSETQ. CDR3 length: 11 residues. The CDR3 DNA follows: TGTGCCAGCAGTTTATCCGGGGAGCTGTTTTTT. Protein: CASSLSGELFF.

The chain couples TRBV27 to TRBJ2-4; 8 bases match TRBD1. The germline V gene encodes CDR1 MNHEY and CDR2 SMNVEV (reference sequence). The ends lost 4 bases at V and 0 bases at J; junction bases unmatched: 5. The CDR3 extends over 16 amino acids. The CDR3 protein is CASSSGQGLAKNIQYF. The CDR3 DNA follows: TGTGCCAGCAGTTCCGGACAGGGCCTAGCCAAAAACATTCAGTACTTC.

J is TRBJ1-3 and V is TRBV20-1, with D tentatively TRBD1 (6 bases). Germline CDR1 and CDR2: DFQATT and SNEGSKA (reference sequence). The CDR3 has 15 amino acids. Between the trimmed V and J ends, which lost 0 bases and 8 bases, there was a span of 17 bases. CDR3 amino acids: CSARDPGQGFHTIYF. CDR3 in DNA: TGCAGTGCTAGAGATCCCGGGCAGGGGTTTCACACCATATATTTT.

This clonotype has just a few counts. This chain joins TRBV29-1 and TRBJ2-5, with TRBD1 as a possible D gene (5 bases). This CDR3 spans 14 amino acids. Germline lookup yields CDR1 SQVTM and CDR2 ANQGSEA. The germline V and J ends were trimmed by 2 bases and 4 bases, with 14 bases remaining between them. The CDR3 nucleotides read TGCAGCGTTGAACTTACAAGGGGTGGAGAGACCCAGTACTTC. Its protein product is CSVELTRGGETQYF.

This chain uses TRBV20-1 with TRBJ2-7, with TRBD2 matching 12 bases. Germline V gene data show CDR1 as DFQATT and CDR2 as SNEGSKA (reference sequence). The CDR3 is made up of 16 amino acids. V lost 1 base to trimming and J lost 2 bases; unmatched junction nucleotides: 6. Here the CDR3 DNA reads TGCAGTGCTAGAGGCCTAGCGGGAGGGCCCCCCTACGAGCAGTACTTC. It is translated as CSARGLAGGPPYEQYF.

J is TRBJ2-1 and V is TRBV20-1; D ambiguous. The CDR3 runs to 13 residues. Germline loops: CDR1 DFQATT, CDR2 SNEGSKA (reference sequence). V lost 5 bases and J lost 4, with 12 bases in between. The CDR3 DNA follows: TGCAGTGCTCTCTGGCGGAAATACAATGAGCAGTTCTTC. Protein product: CSALWRKYNEQFF.

V is TRBV20-1 and J is TRBJ2-7; TRBD1 aligns across 8 bases. V shed 3 bases and J 2 bases; nucleotides not matched to a gene: 6. Germline loops: CDR1 DFQATT, CDR2 SNEGSKA (reference sequence). This CDR3 region has 14 residues. CDR3 nucleotide sequence: TGCAGTGCTAGCCGCAGGGGGCTAACCTACGAGCAGTACTTC. Translating gives CSASRRGLTYEQYF.

Only a few counts were recorded for this clonotype. The rearrangement uses TRBV28 and TRBJ2-5; TRBD1 matches at 10 bases. V was clipped by 3 bases and J by 4 bases; unmatched bases: 20. Germline loops: CDR1 MDHEN, CDR2 SYDVKM. The CDR3 sequence is 20 residues long. The DNA of the CDR3 is TGTGCCAGCAGTTTGTTCGAGGCGGGACAGGGGTTATTCGGATCAGAGACCCAGTACTTC. Translation gives CASSLFEAGQGLFGSETQYF.

This sequence joins TRBV3-1 and TRBJ2-2; tentative D call: TRBD1 (5 bases). The germline V and J ends were trimmed by 1 base and 5 bases, with 11 bases remaining between them. Per the germline V gene, CDR1 is LGHDT and CDR2 is YNNKEL (reference sequence). The CDR3 is 15 residues long. The CDR3 region has the DNA TGTGCCAGCAGCCAAGGGCAGGGTGAGACCGGGGAGCTGTTTTTT. Protein: CASSQGQGETGELFF.

This clonotype was found a few times. The V and J genes are TRBV18 and TRBJ1-2; 9 nucleotides match TRBD1. Germline V gives CDR1 KGHSH, CDR2 LQKENI. This CDR3 has 15 residues. J was trimmed by 2 bases and V by 4 bases; bases with no gene match: 5. CDR3 residues: CASSRDRVYNYGYTF. CDR3 coding DNA: TGTGCCAGCTCACGGGACAGGGTTTACAACTATGGCTACACCTTC.

The chain is built from TRBV12-3 or TRBV12-4 and TRBJ2-5, with 7 positions matching TRBD1. The CDR3 contains 13 residues. V shed 6 bases, J shed 3 bases, and the junction held 4 bases outside the gene matches. The CDR3 nucleotides read TGTGCCAGCAGGGATACAGGGGAAGAGACCCAGTACTTC. This encodes CASRDTGEETQYF.

The table lists this clonotype with a few counts. This rearrangement joins TRBV5-1 to TRBJ2-1; perhaps D is TRBD1 or TRBD2 (6 bases each). This CDR3 comprises 17 residues. Germline V gene sequence: CDR1 SGHRS, CDR2 YFSETQ. V gave up 0 bases and J gave up 8 bases, with 21 bases separating them. CDR3 in DNA: TGCGCCAGCAGCTTGGCGGTTGGGGGCGGGAAGGGGGATGAGCAGTTCTTC. It is translated as CASSLAVGGGKGDEQFF.

This clonotype has only a few counts. The chain carries TRBV20-1 and TRBJ2-1; 11 bases agree with TRBD1. The CDR3 covers 16 residues. The V gene's germline CDR1 is DFQATT and CDR2 SNEGSKA (reference sequence). V shed 3 bases, J shed 3 bases, and the junction held 7 bases outside the gene matches. CDR3 residues: CSASPGQGAFYNEQFF. The DNA of the CDR3 is TGCAGTGCTAGCCCTGGACAGGGGGCTTTCTACAATGAGCAGTTCTTC.

This clonotype was observed a few times. The V and J genes are TRBV5-6 and TRBJ2-1, with 12 bases aligning to TRBD2. The V gene end was trimmed by 6 bases and the J gene end by 6 bases; junction bases not matched to a gene: 16. This CDR3 contains 18 residues. Germline V gene data show CDR1 as SGHDT and CDR2 as YYEEEE. The CDR3 region is CASTIGPSGRARSNEQFF. The CDR3, as DNA: TGTGCCAGCACCATAGGGCCTAGCGGGAGGGCCCGATCCAATGAGCAGTTCTTC.

This sequence joins TRBV2 and TRBJ1-2; a possible D gene is TRBD1 (6 bases). This CDR3 contains 14 residues. Germline V gene data show CDR1 as SNHLY and CDR2 as FYNNEI. V dropped 7 bases and J dropped 7 bases, with 19 bases sitting between them. CDR3: CASNRGGGGAGYTF. The DNA for the CDR3 is TGTGCCAGCAACCGAGGGGGAGGGGGAGCTGGCTACACCTTC.

The rearrangement uses TRBV5-1 and TRBJ1-2; D is undetermined. The CDR3 is 14 amino acids. CDR1 and CDR2 from the germline V gene are SGHRS and YFSETQ. The germline V and J ends were trimmed by 0 bases and 6 bases, with 12 bases remaining between them. The CDR3 region has the DNA TGCGCCAGCAGCTTGGGCGGACCGAGGGATGGCTACACCTTC. Its protein is CASSLGGPRDGYTF.